These T cell receptor beta chains were read from a single sample in a study of blood T cell repertoires in COVID-19. The protocol was immunoSEQ multiplex PCR, while the TCRdb copy is restricted to in-frame clones and leaves out a portion. The repertoire consists of around 120,000 clones, with around 88% occurring once and the leading ten covering 2% to 2.5%. Input material: PBMCs or T cells enriched from blood (not recorded which). These receptors were taken from a woman in her forties or fifties who had recovered from COVID-19. The CDR3 runs from the conserved cysteine through the conserved F or W. Fields, in order: J gene, D gene, V gene, clone size, CDR3 protein, CDR3 DNA. The D gene is left open where the match is weak. Size values are once, few and many counts, or a class for expanded clones, and some rows have none.

>TRBJ2-7|TRBD1|TRBV29-1|NA
CSVGRQGAYEQYF
TGCAGCGTTGGCCGACAGGGGGCCTACGAGCAGTACTTC
>TRBJ2-2|NA|TRBV7-6|NA
CASSLPPGGNTGELFF
TGTGCCAGCAGCTTACCCCCAGGAGGGAACACCGGGGAGCTGTTTTTT
>TRBJ2-7|NA|TRBV3-1/TRBV3-2|NA
CASSQVEFPYEQYF
TGTGCCAGCAGCCAAGTAGAGTTCCCCTACGAGCAGTACTTC
>TRBJ2-7|TRBD2|TRBV19|NA
CASSTRLAGSLYEQYF
TGTGCCAGTAGTACACGACTAGCGGGATCCCTTTACGAGCAGTACTTC
>TRBJ1-3|NA|TRBV6-5|NA
CASGQHYSGNTIYF
TGTGCCAGCGGCCAGCACTACTCTGGAAACACCATATATTTT
>TRBJ1-2|TRBD1|TRBV29-1|NA
CSALQLWTGEKLNYGYTF
TGCAGCGCTCTGCAACTGTGGACAGGGGAAAAGCTTAACTATGGCTACACCTTC
>TRBJ1-2|NA|TRBV11-2|NA
CASSLDPLREGYTF
TGTGCCAGCAGCTTAGATCCGCTGAGAGAGGGCTACACCTTC
>TRBJ2-7|NA|TRBV9|NA
CASSVGQASSYEQYF
TGTGCCAGCAGCGTCGGTCAGGCGAGCTCCTACGAGCAGTACTTC
>TRBJ1-4|TRBD1|TRBV5-1|once
CASSLGAGTGSEKLFF
TGCGCCAGCAGCTTGGGCGCCGGGACAGGGAGTGAAAAACTGTTTTTT
>TRBJ1-2|NA|TRBV7-9|NA
CAGSLGGKSSGYTF
TGTGCCGGGTCTCTGGGGGGGAAATCCTCTGGCTACACCTTC
>TRBJ2-3|TRBD2|TRBV9|NA
CASSAINGGAGDTQYF
TGTGCCAGCAGCGCAATTAACGGGGGGGCTGGAGATACGCAGTATTTT
>TRBJ1-2|NA|TRBV7-6|NA
CASSGENYGYTF
TGTGCCAGCAGTGGAGAGAACTATGGCTACACCTTC
>TRBJ2-2|NA|TRBV6-5|NA
CASSYSSGLTGELFF
TGTGCCAGCAGTTACTCGTCAGGGTTGACCGGGGAGCTGTTTTTT
>TRBJ1-4|NA|TRBV11-3|once
CASSLGPKLFF
TGTGCCAGCAGCTTAGGGCCAAAACTGTTTTTT
>TRBJ2-2|TRBD1|TRBV7-2|NA
CASSSGGSGTGELFF
TGTGCCAGCAGCTCAGGGGGCAGCGGCACCGGGGAGCTGTTTTTT
>TRBJ1-2|TRBD1|TRBV7-8|NA
CASSPGQGALYAYGYTF
TGTGCCAGCAGCCCAGGACAGGGGGCCCTTTATGCGTATGGCTACACCTTC
>TRBJ2-1|NA|TRBV5-8|NA
CASSSGGDNEQFF
TGTGCCAGCAGCTCAGGAGGGGACAATGAGCAGTTCTTC
>TRBJ2-1|TRBD2|TRBV4-3|NA
CASSQERKRGARSYNEQFF
TGCGCCAGCAGCCAAGAAAGGAAGCGGGGGGCTAGATCCTACAATGAGCAGTTCTTC
>TRBJ2-7|TRBD1|TRBV10-3|NA
CAISPRDSPYEQYF
TGTGCCATCAGTCCACGGGACAGCCCCTACGAGCAGTACTTC
>TRBJ2-1|TRBD2|TRBV11-3|NA
CASSFNLGRANEQFF
TGTGCCAGCAGCTTTAACCTAGGGAGGGCCAATGAGCAGTTCTTC
>TRBJ2-7|NA|TRBV5-1|NA
CASSGAAGSYEQYF
TGCGCCAGCAGCGGGGCGGCAGGGTCCTACGAGCAGTACTTC
>TRBJ2-1|NA|TRBV5-1|NA
CASSLGQEYNEQFF
TGCGCCAGCAGCTTGGGACAGGAGTACAATGAGCAGTTCTTC
>TRBJ1-5|NA|TRBV11-3|NA
CASSSGTPRRFQPQHF
TGTGCCAGCAGCTCAGGGACTCCCAGGAGGTTTCAGCCCCAGCATTTT
>TRBJ1-1|TRBD1|TRBV7-9|NA
CASSLYNRGDTEAFF
TGTGCCAGCAGCCTTTATAACAGGGGGGACACTGAAGCTTTCTTT